The following is a TCR beta chain sequence with its context. These data are taken from a study of T cell changes during pregnancy in multiple sclerosis. Assay used: immunoSEQ multiplex PCR; TCRdb lists only in-frame clones, some missing. The data show roughly 32,000 clones, 90% seen once. Germline V CDR1 and CDR2: LNHDA, SQIVND (reference sequence). Germline trimming cut 5 bases from V and 9 bases from J; bases unmatched to any gene: 16. This CDR3 has 16 amino acids. V usage is TRBV19 and J usage is TRBJ2-3; 8 bases map to TRBD2. This material consisted of CD4+ T cells from peripheral blood mononuclear cells, taken in the second trimester of pregnancy. This TCR was sampled from a female donor in good health, enrolled as a control in a pregnancy study. The CDR3 sequence: CASSLSQAGAGETQYF. The CDR3 bases are TGTGCCAGTAGTCTCTCCCAAGCGGGAGCGGGAGAGACGCAGTATTTT.